Following are 7 T cell receptor beta chains from one sample sequenced in a study of blood T cells in healthy people across ages. A sample-barcoded 5' primer and a J-beta primer mix were used in a second PCR of about 6 to 12 cycles. Using its own MiXCR run on the 5' RACE reads, TCRdb lists one record per CDR3 protein. Counted here are about 900,000 distinct CDR3 sequences, about 44% occurring once; the ten biggest clones make up around an eighth. The sample taken for sequencing was blood. The receptor source for this set is a man aged 30 to 39 in good health.

In this sample, this clonotype turned up a few times. The V and J genes are TRBV5-6 and TRBJ1-4; D not certain. There are 17 residues in the CDR3. Germline loops: CDR1 SGHDT, CDR2 YYEEEE. V was cut by 1 base and J by 0 bases, with 13 bases left in between. The CDR3 DNA is TGTGCCAGCAGCTTGAGATTGGGAGTTGCAACTAATGAAAAACTGTTTTTT. Its protein is CASSLRLGVATNEKLFF.

The chain has TRBV21-1 and TRBJ2-5; the DNA was not compared with TRBD1, the D call given in the table. TRBV21-1 is a listed pseudogene. This CDR3 is 15 amino acids long. Here the CDR3 reads CASSKDEAGNQTQYF. For the CDR3, the DNA is TGTGCCAGCAGCAAAGACGAGGCAGGGAACCAGACCCAGTACTTC.

This clonotype occurred a few times. The chain couples TRBV4-1 to TRBJ1-5; a weak D match, TRBD1 (6 bases). Germline-derived CDR1 and CDR2 are MGHRA and YSYEKL. The CDR3 is 18 amino acids. Trimming removed 3 bases from V and 0 bases from J, with 18 bases in between. In DNA form, the CDR3 reads TGCGCCAGCAGCCAGGCAGGGGCGCCCTTTTATAGCAATCAGCCCCAGCATTTT. Encoded protein: CASSQAGAPFYSNQPQHF.

The chain couples TRBV6-2 or TRBV6-3 to TRBJ2-7; 9 bases map to TRBD2. This CDR3 is built from 16 residues. Germline CDR1 is MNHEY and CDR2 is SVGEGT. With V trimmed by 4 bases and J by 2 bases, 9 bases remained unmatched. The CDR3 region has the DNA TGTGCCAGCAGTTCCCGGCTGGGACTAGCAACCTACGAGCAGTACTTC. It codes for CASSSRLGLATYEQYF.

The sample holds one count of this clonotype. The chain has TRBV7-9 and TRBJ2-3; 9 bases fit TRBD2. There are 19 residues in the CDR3. Germline V CDR1 and CDR2: SEHNR, FQNEAQ (reference sequence). V was clipped by 0 bases and J by 1 base; unmatched bases: 11. The CDR3 coding sequence is TGTGCCAGCAGCTTAGCCCCCTGGGTGAGCGGGGGGCGCACAGATACGCAGTATTTT. This encodes CASSLAPWVSGGRTDTQYF.

The table lists this clonotype with a few counts. The V and J genes are TRBV20-1 and TRBJ2-1, with 11 bases lining up with TRBD1. CDR3 length: 15 amino acids. Germline loops: CDR1 DFQATT, CDR2 SNEGSKA (reference sequence). The V segment lost 2 bases and the J segment 4 bases; nucleotides outside the gene matches: 4. The CDR3 DNA sequence: TGCAGTGCTAGATTCGGACAGGGGGCGTACAATGAGCAGTTCTTC. Protein sequence: CSARFGQGAYNEQFF.

This clonotype turned up a few times. V and J are TRBV7-8 and TRBJ2-3; D possibly corresponds to TRBD1 (5 bases). The CDR3 is 14 amino acids. V dropped 3 bases and J dropped 6 bases, with 13 bases sitting between them. Per germline, CDR1 SGHVS and CDR2 FQNEAQ. The CDR3 nucleotides are TGTGCCAGCAGCTTGTCAGGGCCAAAGGATACGCAGTATTTT. Its protein product is CASSLSGPKDTQYF.